This entry concerns a single T cell receptor (beta chain). The study ran its PCR with 60 Vbeta and 13 Jbeta primers. TCRdb keeps only in-frame clones here, not all; method: immunoSEQ multiplex PCR. Counted here are approximately 100,000 clones, approximately 80% occurring once; the ten biggest clones make up around 4%. This sample was taken from a study of cytomegalovirus exposure and HLA in healthy donors. The germline V and J ends were trimmed by 0 bases and 6 bases, with 16 bases remaining between them. The CDR3 is made up of 16 amino acids. Germline V gene sequence: CDR1 SGHNT, CDR2 YYREEE (reference sequence).

The chain has TRBV5-4 and TRBJ2-1, with D perhaps matching TRBD2 (6 bases). This receptor was taken from a female donor in good health and CMV-seropositive. Sequencing was done on a sample of PBMCs. In DNA form, the CDR3 reads TGTGCCAGCAGCTTGGTTGCGGCAGGAGCGGGCAATGAGCAGTTCTTC. Protein sequence: CASSLVAAGAGNEQFF.